A selection of T cell receptor beta chains follows, all from one sample in a study of siplizumab effects on memory and regulatory T cells. Measured with immunoSEQ multiplex PCR; TCRdb has only the in-frame clones, and not every one. This table holds about 69,000 clones, 80% to 90% found once. The sample taken for sequencing was Tregs sorted from blood. These receptors were taken from a human donor in good health. The CDR3 runs from the conserved cysteine through the conserved F or W. A D gene is named only where the DNA matches it firmly. Rows may omit the clone size; those that give it use once, few, many or a size class.

>.|TRBV4-1|TRBJ2-7|.
TGCGCCAGCAGCCAAGGTCCCCGCGCCGAGCAGTACTTC
CASSQGPRAEQYF
>.|TRBV4-2|TRBJ2-1|TRBD1
TGTGCCAGCAGCCTATCCGGGACAGGCTACAATGAGCAGTTCTTC
CASSLSGTGYNEQFF
>.|TRBV30|TRBJ2-1|.
TGTGCCTGGGACTACATCTACAATGAGCAGTTCTTC
CAWDYIYNEQFF
>.|TRBV14|TRBJ2-1|.
TGTGCCAGCAGCCAAGAAGGAGGGCGGGACTTTCCGGAGAAGAGCTCCTACAATGAGCAGTTCTTC
CASSQEGGRDFPEKSSYNEQFF
>.|TRBV27|TRBJ2-5|.
TGTGCCAGCAGTCTTACTAGCCTCCAAGAGACCCAGTACTTC
CASSLTSLQETQYF
>.|TRBV11-2|TRBJ2-7|TRBD1
TGTGCCAGCAGCTTAACTATTGACAGGGGAGGCTACGAGCAGTACTTC
CASSLTIDRGGYEQYF
>few|TRBV5-1|TRBJ2-5|TRBD2
TGCGCCAGCAGCATAGGACTAGGGAAGGCAGAGACCCAGTACTTC
CASSIGLGKAETQYF
>.|TRBV5-4|TRBJ2-7|TRBD2
TGTGCCAGCAGCTTGGTGGGAGGGCCAAGTTACGAGCAGTACTTC
CASSLVGGPSYEQYF
>.|TRBV7-3|TRBJ2-1|.
TGTGCCAGCAGCTCCATACCTGGAAATGAGCAGTTCTTC
CASSSIPGNEQFF
>.|TRBV28|TRBJ1-1|TRBD1
TGTGCCAGCAGACATAGGACAGGCTCCGGGAACACTGAAGCTTTCTTT
CASRHRTGSGNTEAFF
>.|TRBV5-1|TRBJ1-1|.
TGCGCCAGCAGCTTGGACGGCAGGGACACTGAAGCTTTCTTT
CASSLDGRDTEAFF
>.|TRBV19|TRBJ2-1|.
TGTGCCAGTAGTATACGGAATGAGCAGTTCTTC
CASSIRNEQFF
>once|TRBV6-4|TRBJ2-7|.
TGTGCCAGCAGTGACTCTATAGGTGCTTGGGGCAGCTCCTACGAGCAGTACTTC
CASSDSIGAWGSSYEQYF
>.|TRBV7-9|TRBJ1-1|.
TGTGCCAGCAGCTTAGTAGAAAAAGCTTTCTTT
CASSLVEKAFF
>.|TRBV28|TRBJ2-7|TRBD1
TGTGCCAGCCGGGACAGGGGGCCCTACGAGCAGTACTTC
CASRDRGPYEQYF
>.|TRBV30|TRBJ2-1|TRBD2
TGTGCCTGGAGGAGGACTAGCGGATACTACAATGAGCAGTTCTTC
CAWRRTSGYYNEQFF
>.|TRBV19|TRBJ1-1|.
TGTGCCAGTAGCGTGGGGCAGGTTAACACTGAAGCTTTCTTT
CASSVGQVNTEAFF
>.|TRBV9|TRBJ2-1|.
TGTGCCAGCAGCGCGGCGGGACTCTACAATGAGCAGTTCTTC
CASSAAGLYNEQFF
>.|TRBV28|TRBJ2-7|.
TGTGCCAGCAGTCCCGGGGGTACCCCAAGCTACGAGCAGTACTTC
CASSPGGTPSYEQYF
>.|TRBV21-1|TRBJ2-1|.
TGTGCCAGCAGCAAGGGGACAGGGATTAGGTGGGGTAATGAGCAGTTCTTC
CASSKGTGIRWGNEQFF
>.|TRBV7-2|TRBJ2-5|TRBD2
TGTGCCAGCAGCTTAAGTGCTAGCGGGGGCCAAGAGACCCAGTACTTC
CASSLSASGGQETQYF
>.|TRBV2|TRBJ2-4|TRBD2
TGTGCCAGCAGTTTAGCGGGAGGGGCCAAAAACATTCAGTACTTC
CASSLAGGAKNIQYF
>once|TRBV5-1|TRBJ2-1|TRBD2
TGCGCCAGCCGCTTTAGGGACAGGGGACTAGCGGGAGCGCATGAGCAGTTCTTC
CASRFRDRGLAGAHEQFF
>few|TRBV5-6|TRBJ2-1|.
TGTGCCAGCAGCTTGTGGTGGGAGAATGAGCAGTTCTTC
CASSLWWENEQFF
>.|TRBV5-8|TRBJ2-7|TRBD1
TGTGCCAGCAACGATTTCCGGGACAGGGGGCACGAGCAGTACTTC
CASNDFRDRGHEQYF
>.|TRBV19|TRBJ2-3|.
TGTGCCAGTAGTAACCGAGCTAATACCCCAGATACGCAGTATTTT
CASSNRANTPDTQYF
>.|TRBV5-1|TRBJ2-3|.
TGCGCCAGCAGCTTAGGGAGTTACACAGATACGCAGTATTTT
CASSLGSYTDTQYF
>few|TRBV5-5|TRBJ2-7|.
TGTGCCAGCAGCTATAGCCTAGGTCGCGAGCAGTACTTC
CASSYSLGREQYF
>.|TRBV25-1|TRBJ1-2|TRBD1
TGTGCCAGCAGTGAGCAGGGGGCTCGCTATGGCTACACCTTC
CASSEQGARYGYTF
>.|TRBV27|TRBJ1-1|.
TGTGCCAGCAGTTCTTGGGGTCGTCTGAACACTGAAGCTTTCTTT
CASSSWGRLNTEAFF
>.|TRBV11-2|TRBJ1-5|TRBD1
TGTGCCAGCAGACGGGACAGGGCGAGAGGGCCCCAGCATTTT
CASRRDRARGPQHF
>.|TRBV7-9|TRBJ2-3|.
TGTGCCAGCAGCCTGGGACCGAGCACAGATACGCAGTATTTT
CASSLGPSTDTQYF
>.|TRBV19|TRBJ1-5|.
TGTGCCAGTAGCGCTTCAGGGGTGGGTCAGCCCCAGCATTTT
CASSASGVGQPQHF
>.|TRBV30|TRBJ2-5|.
TGTGCCTGGAGTTTTGACTATCGGGAGACCCAGTACTTC
CAWSFDYRETQYF
>once|TRBV10-3|TRBJ1-1|TRBD1
TGTGCCACCGGGACAGGTCTGAACACTGAAGCTTTCTTT
CATGTGLNTEAFF
>.|TRBV7-2|TRBJ2-1|.
TGTGCCAGCAAATCGGGGGCCTACAATGAGCAGTTCTTC
CASKSGAYNEQFF
>.|TRBV7-2|TRBJ2-5|.
TGTGCCAGCAGCCGAGGGGGGGCCAGGGGCCAAGAGACCCAGTACTTC
CASSRGGARGQETQYF
>.|TRBV5-1|TRBJ2-4|TRBD1
TGCGCCAGCAGCGGGCTGACAGGGGGAGCCAAAAACATTCAGTACTTC
CASSGLTGGAKNIQYF
>.|TRBV7-3|TRBJ2-2|.
TGTGCCAGCAGCAAAGGGCACACCGGGGAGCTGTTTTTT
CASSKGHTGELFF
>.|TRBV5-4|TRBJ2-3|.
TGTGCCAGCAGCCCCGGGGGCACAGATACGCAGTATTTT
CASSPGGTDTQYF
>.|TRBV28|TRBJ1-4|.
TGTGCCAGCAGCTCCTTGGGGCCGAGGATTGAAAAACTGTTTTTT
CASSSLGPRIEKLFF
>.|TRBV11-2|TRBJ1-1|.
TGTGCCAGCAGCTTAGAATTCGAAGCTTTCTTT
CASSLEFEAFF
>.|TRBV5-6|TRBJ2-1|.
TGTGCCAGCAGCCTAGGTGAGGGAGTCTACAATGAGCAGTTCTTC
CASSLGEGVYNEQFF
>.|TRBV5-1|TRBJ1-1|.
TGCGCCAGCAGCTTGCCCACACCGAACACTGAAGCTTTCTTT
CASSLPTPNTEAFF
>.|TRBV6-1|TRBJ1-5|.
TGTGCCAGCAGGGTGACAAGCAATCAGCCCCAGCATTTT
CASRVTSNQPQHF
>.|TRBV15|TRBJ2-7|.
TGTGCCACCAGCAGAGATACGGCGGGATCCTACGAGCAGTACTTC
CATSRDTAGSYEQYF
>.|TRBV30|TRBJ2-7|.
TGTGCCTGGAGTGTTCGCGACGAGCAGTACTTC
CAWSVRDEQYF
>.|TRBV14|TRBJ2-5|.
TGTGCCAGCAGCCAAGGGTTTTTTAGTGCGGAGACCCAGTACTTC
CASSQGFFSAETQYF
>.|TRBV6-5|TRBJ2-7|TRBD1
TGTGCCAGCAGGCCGAGGACAGGGAGCTCCTACGAGCAGTACTTC
CASRPRTGSSYEQYF
>.|TRBV5-1|TRBJ2-1|TRBD1
TGCGCCAGCAGCCTCGCCGACAGGGTAGGCAATGAGCAGTTCTTC
CASSLADRVGNEQFF
>.|TRBV15|TRBJ2-2|.
TGTGCCACCAGCCGGGACCTTTTCGGGGAGCTGTTTTTT
CATSRDLFGELFF
>once|TRBV18|TRBJ1-6|TRBD1
TGTGCCAGCTCACCGGGACAGGGAAGGACACCCCTCCACTTT
CASSPGQGRTPLHF
>.|TRBV2|TRBJ1-5|.
TGTGCCAGCAACAGAGGGGTAAATCAGCCCCAGCATTTT
CASNRGVNQPQHF
>.|TRBV7-9|TRBJ1-4|TRBD1
TGTGCCAGCAGCTTAGGACAGGGAAGTGAAAAACTGTTTTTT
CASSLGQGSEKLFF
>.|TRBV5-1|TRBJ2-5|TRBD2
TGCGCCAGCAGCCTAAGGGGACTAGCGGGACGGGAGACCCAGTACTTC
CASSLRGLAGRETQYF
>.|TRBV18|TRBJ2-5|.
TGTGCCAGCTCACCCCGGACGTTGCAAGAGACCCAGTACTTC
CASSPRTLQETQYF
>.|TRBV7-3|TRBJ2-2|TRBD1
TGTGCCAGCAGCTTAACGGTAGGACAGGCAAACACCGGGGAGCTGTTTTTT
CASSLTVGQANTGELFF